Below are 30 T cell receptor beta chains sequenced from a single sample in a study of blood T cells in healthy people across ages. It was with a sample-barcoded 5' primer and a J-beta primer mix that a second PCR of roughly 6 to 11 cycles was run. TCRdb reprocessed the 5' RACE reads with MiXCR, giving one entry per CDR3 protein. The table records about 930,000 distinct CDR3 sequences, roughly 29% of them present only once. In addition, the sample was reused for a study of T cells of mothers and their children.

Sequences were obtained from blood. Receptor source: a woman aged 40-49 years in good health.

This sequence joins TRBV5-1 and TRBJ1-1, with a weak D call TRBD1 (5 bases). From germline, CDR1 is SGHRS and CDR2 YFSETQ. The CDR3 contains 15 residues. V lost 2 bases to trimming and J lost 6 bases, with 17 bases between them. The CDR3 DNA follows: TGCGCCAGCAGCTTCGACGACAGTAAGCGCCCTGAAGCTTTCTTT. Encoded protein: CASSFDDSKRPEAFF.

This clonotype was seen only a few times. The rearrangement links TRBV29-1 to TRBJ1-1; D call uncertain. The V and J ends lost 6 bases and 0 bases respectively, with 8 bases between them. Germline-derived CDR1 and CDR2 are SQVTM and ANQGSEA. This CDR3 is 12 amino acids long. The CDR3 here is CSVGRLNTEAFF. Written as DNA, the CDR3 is TGCAGCGTCGGACGGTTGAACACTGAAGCTTTCTTT.

CDR3 amino acids: CASSDPGAEAFF. The CDR3 DNA reads as TGTGCCAGCAGTGATCCGGGGGCTGAAGCTTTCTTT. The chain employs TRBV9 and TRBJ1-1; possibly TRBD1 for D (5 bases). The CDR3 has 12 amino acids. In germline, CDR1 is SGDLS, CDR2 YYNGEE. V lost 5 bases to trimming and J lost 6 bases, with 11 bases between them.

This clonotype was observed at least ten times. The DNA of the CDR3 is TGCAGCGTTGAAGGGGCAGGCTCCGAGCAGTACTTC. Translating gives CSVEGAGSEQYF. The chain links TRBV29-1 to TRBJ2-7; the D is unclear. V lost 1 base to trimming and J lost 6 bases, with 10 bases between them. The CDR3 is 12 amino acids. Per the germline V gene, CDR1 is SQVTM and CDR2 is ANQGSEA.

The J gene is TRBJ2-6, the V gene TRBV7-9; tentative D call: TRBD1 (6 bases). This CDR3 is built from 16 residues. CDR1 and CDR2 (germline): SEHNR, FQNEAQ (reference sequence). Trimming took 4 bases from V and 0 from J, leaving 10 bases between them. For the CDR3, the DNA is TGTGCCAGCAGCTCCGGGACAAACTCTGGGGCCAACGTCCTGACTTTC. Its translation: CASSSGTNSGANVLTF.

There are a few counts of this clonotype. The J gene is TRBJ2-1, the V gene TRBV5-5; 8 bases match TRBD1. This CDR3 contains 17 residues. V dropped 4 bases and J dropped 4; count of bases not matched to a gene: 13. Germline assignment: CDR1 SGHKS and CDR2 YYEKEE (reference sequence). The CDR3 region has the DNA TGTGCCAGCAGCACAGGGGGTCGATTCACCTTGTACAATGAGCAGTTCTTC. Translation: CASSTGGRFTLYNEQFF.

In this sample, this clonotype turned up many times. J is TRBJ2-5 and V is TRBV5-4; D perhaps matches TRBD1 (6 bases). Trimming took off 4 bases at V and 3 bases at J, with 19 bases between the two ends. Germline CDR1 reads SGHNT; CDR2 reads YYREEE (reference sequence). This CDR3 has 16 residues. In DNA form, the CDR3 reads TGTGCCAGCAGCCCAGGGGCAGGGGCTGGAAAAGAGACCCAGTACTTC. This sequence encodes CASSPGAGAGKETQYF.

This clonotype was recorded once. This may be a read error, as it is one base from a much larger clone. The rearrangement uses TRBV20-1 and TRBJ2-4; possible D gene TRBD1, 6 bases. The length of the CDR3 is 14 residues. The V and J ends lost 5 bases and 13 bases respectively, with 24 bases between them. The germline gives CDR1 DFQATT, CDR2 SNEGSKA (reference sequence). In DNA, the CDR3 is TGCAGTGCTTCCCTGGGGACACCTACTAATGAGCAGTACTTC. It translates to CSASLGTPTNEQYF.

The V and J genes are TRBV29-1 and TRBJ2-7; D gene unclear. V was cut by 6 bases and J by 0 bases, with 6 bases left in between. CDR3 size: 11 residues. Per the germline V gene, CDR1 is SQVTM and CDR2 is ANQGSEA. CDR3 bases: TGCAGCGTACGTGGCTCCTACGAGCAGTACTTC. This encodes CSVRGSYEQYF.

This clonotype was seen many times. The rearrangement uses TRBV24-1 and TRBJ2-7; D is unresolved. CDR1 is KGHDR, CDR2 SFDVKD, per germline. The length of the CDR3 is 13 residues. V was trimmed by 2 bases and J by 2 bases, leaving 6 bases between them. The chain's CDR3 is CATSDWKTYEQYF. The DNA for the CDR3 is TGTGCCACCAGTGATTGGAAGACCTACGAGCAGTACTTC.

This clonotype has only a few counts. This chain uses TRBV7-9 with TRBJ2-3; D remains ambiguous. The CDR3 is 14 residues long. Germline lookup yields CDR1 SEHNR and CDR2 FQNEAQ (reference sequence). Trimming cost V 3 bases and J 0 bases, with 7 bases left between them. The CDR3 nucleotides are TGTGCCAGCAGCTTCGCTACCAGCACAGATACGCAGTATTTT. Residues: CASSFATSTDTQYF. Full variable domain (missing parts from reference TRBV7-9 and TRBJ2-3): DTGVSQNPRHKITKRGQNVTFRCDPISEHNRLYWYRQTLGQGPEFLTYFQNEAQLEKSRLLSDRFSAERPKGSFSTLEIQRTEQGDSAMYLCASSFATSTDTQYFGPGTRLTVL.

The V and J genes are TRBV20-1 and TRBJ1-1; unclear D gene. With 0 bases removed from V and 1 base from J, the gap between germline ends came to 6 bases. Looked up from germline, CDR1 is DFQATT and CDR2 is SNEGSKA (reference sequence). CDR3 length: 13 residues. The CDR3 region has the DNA TGCAGTGCTAGAGATTTAGGGAACACTGAAGCTTTCTTT. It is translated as CSARDLGNTEAFF.

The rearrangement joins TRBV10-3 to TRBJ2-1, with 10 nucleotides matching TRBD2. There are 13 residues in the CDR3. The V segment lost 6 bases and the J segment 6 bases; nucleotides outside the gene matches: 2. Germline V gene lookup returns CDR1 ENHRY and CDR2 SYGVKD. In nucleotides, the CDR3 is TGTGCCATCAGAGGGACTAGCGCCAATGAGCAGTTCTTC. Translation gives CAIRGTSANEQFF.

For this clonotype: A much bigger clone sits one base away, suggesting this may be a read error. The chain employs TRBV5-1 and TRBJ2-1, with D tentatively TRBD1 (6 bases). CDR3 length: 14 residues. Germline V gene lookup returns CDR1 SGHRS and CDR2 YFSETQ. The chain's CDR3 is CASRTGPANNEQLF. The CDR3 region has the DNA TGCGCCAGCAGGACAGGACCAGCAAACAATGAGCAGTTATTC.

The DNA for the CDR3 is TGTGCCAGCACCGAAAGGAGGCAGAGTGTGAACACTGAAGCTTTCTTT. Protein sequence: CASTERRQSVNTEAFF. V gene TRBV21-1 combines with J gene TRBJ1-1. TRBV21-1 is described as a pseudogene. CDR3 length equals 16 residues.

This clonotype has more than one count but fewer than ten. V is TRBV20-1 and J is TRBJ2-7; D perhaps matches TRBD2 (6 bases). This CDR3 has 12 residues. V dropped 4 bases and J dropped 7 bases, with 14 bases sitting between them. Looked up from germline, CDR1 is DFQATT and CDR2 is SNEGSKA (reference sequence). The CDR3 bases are TGCAGTGCTAAGGGACCTCGGGAGGAGCAGTACTTC. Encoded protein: CSAKGPREEQYF.

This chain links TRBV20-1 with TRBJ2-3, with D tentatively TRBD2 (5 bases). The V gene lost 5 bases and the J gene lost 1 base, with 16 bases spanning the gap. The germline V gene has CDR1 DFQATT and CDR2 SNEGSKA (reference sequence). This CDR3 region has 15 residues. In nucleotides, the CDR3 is TGCAGTGCTCCTCAACCGAGCGGCCGCACAGATACGCAGTATTTT. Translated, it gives CSAPQPSGRTDTQYF.

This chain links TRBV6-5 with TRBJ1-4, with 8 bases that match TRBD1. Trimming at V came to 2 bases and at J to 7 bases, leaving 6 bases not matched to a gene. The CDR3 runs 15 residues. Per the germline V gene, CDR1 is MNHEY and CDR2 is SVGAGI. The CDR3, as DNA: TGTGCCAGCAGTTACAGTCCAACAGGGGGTGAAAAACTGTTTTTT. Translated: CASSYSPTGGEKLFF.

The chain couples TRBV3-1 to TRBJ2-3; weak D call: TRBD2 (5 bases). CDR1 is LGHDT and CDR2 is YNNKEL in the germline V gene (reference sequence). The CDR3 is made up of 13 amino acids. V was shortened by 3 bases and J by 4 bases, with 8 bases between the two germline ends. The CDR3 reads CASSQGDSDTQYF. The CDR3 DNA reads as TGTGCCAGCAGCCAGGGAGACTCAGATACGCAGTATTTT.

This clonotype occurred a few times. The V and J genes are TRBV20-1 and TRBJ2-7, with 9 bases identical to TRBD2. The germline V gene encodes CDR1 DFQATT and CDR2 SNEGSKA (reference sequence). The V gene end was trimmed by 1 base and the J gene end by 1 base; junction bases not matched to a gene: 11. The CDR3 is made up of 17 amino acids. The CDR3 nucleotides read TGCAGTGCTAGAGGTTTTAAGCCGGGACTAGCTTCCTACGAGCAGTACTTC. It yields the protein CSARGFKPGLASYEQYF.

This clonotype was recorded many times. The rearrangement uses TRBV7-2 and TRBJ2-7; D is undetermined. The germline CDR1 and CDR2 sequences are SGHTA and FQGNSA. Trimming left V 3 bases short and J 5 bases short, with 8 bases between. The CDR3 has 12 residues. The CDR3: CASSFIGDEQYF. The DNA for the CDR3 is TGTGCCAGCAGCTTTATTGGCGACGAGCAGTACTTC. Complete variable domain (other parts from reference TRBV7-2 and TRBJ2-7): GAGVSQSPSNKVTEKGKDVELRCDPISGHTALYWYRQSLGQGLEFLIYFQGNSAPDKSGLPSDRFSAERTGGSVSTLTIQRTQQEDSAVYLCASSFIGDEQYFGPGTRLTVT.

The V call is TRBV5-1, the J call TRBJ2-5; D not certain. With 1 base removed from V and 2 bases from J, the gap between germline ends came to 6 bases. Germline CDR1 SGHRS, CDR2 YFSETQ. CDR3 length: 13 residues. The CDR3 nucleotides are TGCGCCAGCAGCTTGTTCCGACAAGAGACCCAGTACTTC. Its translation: CASSLFRQETQYF.

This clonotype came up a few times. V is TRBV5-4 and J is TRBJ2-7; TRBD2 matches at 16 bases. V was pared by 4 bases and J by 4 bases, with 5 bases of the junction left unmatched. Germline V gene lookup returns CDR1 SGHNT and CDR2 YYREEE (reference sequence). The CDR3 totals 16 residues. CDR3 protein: CASSVGLAGGGYEQYF. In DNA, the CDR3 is TGTGCCAGCAGCGTGGGACTAGCGGGGGGGGGATACGAGCAGTACTTC. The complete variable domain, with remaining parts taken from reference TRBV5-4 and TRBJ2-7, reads ETGVTQSPTHLIKTRGQQVTLRCSSQSGHNTVSWYQQALGQGPQFIFQYYREEENGRGNFPPRFSGLQFPNYSSELNVNALELDDSALYLCASSVGLAGGGYEQYFGPGTRLTVT.

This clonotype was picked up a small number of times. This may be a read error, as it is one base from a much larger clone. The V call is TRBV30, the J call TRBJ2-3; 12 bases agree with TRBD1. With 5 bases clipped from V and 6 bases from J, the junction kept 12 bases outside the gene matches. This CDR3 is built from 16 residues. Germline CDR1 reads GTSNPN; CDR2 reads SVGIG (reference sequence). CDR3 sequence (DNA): TGTGCCTGGTGGGTCGGGACAGGGGGCTCCTCGGATACGCAGTATTTT. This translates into CAWWVGTGGSSDTQYF. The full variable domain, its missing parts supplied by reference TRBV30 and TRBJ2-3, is SQTIHQWPATLVQPVGSPLSLECTVEGTSNPNLYWYRQAAGRGLQLLFYSVGIGQISSEVPQNLSASRPQDRQFILSSKKLLLSDSGFYLCAWWVGTGGSSDTQYFGPGTRLTVL.

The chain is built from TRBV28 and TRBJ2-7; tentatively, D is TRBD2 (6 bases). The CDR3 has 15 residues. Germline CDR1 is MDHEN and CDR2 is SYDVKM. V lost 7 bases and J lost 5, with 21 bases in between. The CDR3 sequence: CASTLRGAGNNEQYF. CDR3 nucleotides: TGTGCCAGCACCCTGCGGGGAGCCGGGAACAACGAGCAGTACTTC.

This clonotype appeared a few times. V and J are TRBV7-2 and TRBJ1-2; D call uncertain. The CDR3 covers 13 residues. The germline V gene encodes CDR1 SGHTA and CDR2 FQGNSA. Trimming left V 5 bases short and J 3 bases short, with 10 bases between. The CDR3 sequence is CASSPIPYYGYTF. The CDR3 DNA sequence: TGTGCCAGCAGCCCTATCCCATACTATGGCTACACCTTC. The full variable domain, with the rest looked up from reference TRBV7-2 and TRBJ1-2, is GAGVSQSPSNKVTEKGKDVELRCDPISGHTALYWYRQSLGQGLEFLIYFQGNSAPDKSGLPSDRFSAERTGGSVSTLTIQRTQQEDSAVYLCASSPIPYYGYTFGSGTRLTVV.

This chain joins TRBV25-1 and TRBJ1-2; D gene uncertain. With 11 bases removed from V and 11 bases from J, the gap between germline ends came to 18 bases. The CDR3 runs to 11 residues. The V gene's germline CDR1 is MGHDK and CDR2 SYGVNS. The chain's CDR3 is CASSDGFRYTF. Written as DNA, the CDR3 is TGTGCCTCCTCGGACGGATTTAGATACACCTTC.

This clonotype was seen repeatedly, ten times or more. CDR3 loop: CASSSGGANEQFF. The CDR3, as DNA: TGTGCCAGCAGCAGCGGGGGGGCCAATGAGCAGTTCTTC. The chain combines TRBV11-3 with TRBJ2-1, with TRBD2 identical over 10 bases. J was trimmed by 6 bases and V by 5 bases; bases with no gene match: 1. The CDR3 covers 13 residues. The germline CDR1 and CDR2 sequences are SGHNT and YENEEA.

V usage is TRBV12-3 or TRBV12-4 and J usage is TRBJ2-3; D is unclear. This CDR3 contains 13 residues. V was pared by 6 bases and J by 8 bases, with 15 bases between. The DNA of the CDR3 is TGTGCCAGCAGGGGAACGTCGGGCGGTACGCAGTATTTT. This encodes CASRGTSGGTQYF.

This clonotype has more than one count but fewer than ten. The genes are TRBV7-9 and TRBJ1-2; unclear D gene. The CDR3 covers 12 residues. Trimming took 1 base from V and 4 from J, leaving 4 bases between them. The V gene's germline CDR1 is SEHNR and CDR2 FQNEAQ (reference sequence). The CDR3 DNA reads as TGTGCCAGCAGCTTAGTAGCCTATGGCTACACCTTC. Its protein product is CASSLVAYGYTF.